The source of this TCR beta chain is a study of blood T cells in healthy people across ages. Combining a sample-barcoded 5' primer with a J-beta primer mix, a second PCR ran for about 7 to 11 cycles. Per-sample output comprised a minimum of 2.5 million paired-end reads containing CDR3. TCRdb re-derived calls from the 5' RACE reads in MiXCR, one entry per CDR3 protein. The sample yields hundreds of thousands of distinct CDR3 sequences, roughly 30% seen once. Trimming removed 4 bases from V and 1 base from J, with 22 bases in between. The CDR3 runs to 18 residues. The germline gives CDR1 MNHEY, CDR2 SVGEGT.

The sequenced sample was blood. This TCR derives from a woman aged 80 or older in good health. The gene calls are TRBV6-2 or TRBV6-3 and TRBJ1-1; TRBD1 might be the D (6 bases). The CDR3 here is CASSFHADRGQPNTEAFF. The CDR3 DNA reads TGTGCCAGCAGTTTCCACGCCGACCGGGGACAACCGAACACTGAAGCTTTCTTT.